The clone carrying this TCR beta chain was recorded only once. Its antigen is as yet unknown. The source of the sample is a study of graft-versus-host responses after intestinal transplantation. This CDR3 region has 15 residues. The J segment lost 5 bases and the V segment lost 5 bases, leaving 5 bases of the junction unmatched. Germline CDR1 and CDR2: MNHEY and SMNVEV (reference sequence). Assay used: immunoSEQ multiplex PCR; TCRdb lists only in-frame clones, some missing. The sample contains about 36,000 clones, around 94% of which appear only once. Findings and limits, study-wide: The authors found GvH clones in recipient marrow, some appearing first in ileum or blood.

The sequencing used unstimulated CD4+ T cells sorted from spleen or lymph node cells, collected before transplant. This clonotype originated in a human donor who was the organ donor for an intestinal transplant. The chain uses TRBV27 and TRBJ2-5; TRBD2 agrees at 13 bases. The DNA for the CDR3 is TGTGCCAGCAGTACACTAGCGGGGGGGCTTGAGACCCAGTACTTC. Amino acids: CASSTLAGGLETQYF.